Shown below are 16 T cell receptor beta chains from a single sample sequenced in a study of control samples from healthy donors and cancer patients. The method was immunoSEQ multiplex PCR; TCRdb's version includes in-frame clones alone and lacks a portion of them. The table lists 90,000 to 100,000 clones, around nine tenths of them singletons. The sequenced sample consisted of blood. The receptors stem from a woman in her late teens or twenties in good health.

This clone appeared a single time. In DNA, the CDR3 is TGTGCCAGCAGCAGGGCCTCTAACTATGGCTACACCTTC. This translates into CASSRASNYGYTF. The chain uses TRBV6-5 and TRBJ1-2; TRBD1 is a possible D gene (5 bases). Germline V CDR1 and CDR2: MNHEY, SVGAGI. This CDR3 region has 13 residues. V shed 6 bases and J shed 0 bases, with 8 bases lying between them.

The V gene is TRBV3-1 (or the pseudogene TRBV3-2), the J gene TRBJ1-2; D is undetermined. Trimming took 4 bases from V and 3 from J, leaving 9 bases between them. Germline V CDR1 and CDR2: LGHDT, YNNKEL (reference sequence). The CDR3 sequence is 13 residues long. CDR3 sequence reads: CASSPILDYGYTF. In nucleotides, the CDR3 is TGTGCCAGCAGCCCCATATTGGACTATGGCTACACCTTC.

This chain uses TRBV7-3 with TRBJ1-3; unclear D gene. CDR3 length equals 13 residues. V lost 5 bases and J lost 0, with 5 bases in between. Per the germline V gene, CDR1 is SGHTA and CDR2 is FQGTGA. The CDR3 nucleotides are TGTGCCAGCAGCCCAGACTCTGGAAACACCATATATTTT. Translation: CASSPDSGNTIYF. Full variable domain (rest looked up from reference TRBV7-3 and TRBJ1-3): GAGVSQTPSNKVTEKGKYVELRCDPISGHTALYWYRQSLGQGPEFLIYFQGTGAADDSGLPNDRFFAVRPEGSVSTLKIQRTERGDSAVYLCASSPDSGNTIYFGEGSWLTVV.

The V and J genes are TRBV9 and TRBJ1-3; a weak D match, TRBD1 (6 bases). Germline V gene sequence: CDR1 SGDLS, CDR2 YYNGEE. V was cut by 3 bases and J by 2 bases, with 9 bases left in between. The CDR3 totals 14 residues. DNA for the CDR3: TGTGCCAGCAGCGCCCAGGGGACTGGAAACACCATATATTTT. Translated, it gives CASSAQGTGNTIYF. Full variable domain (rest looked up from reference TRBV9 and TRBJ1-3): DSGVTQTPKHLITATGQRVTLRCSPRSGDLSVYWYQQSLDQGLQFLIQYYNGEERAKGNILERFSAQQFPDLHSELNLSSLELGDSALYFCASSAQGTGNTIYFGEGSWLTVV.

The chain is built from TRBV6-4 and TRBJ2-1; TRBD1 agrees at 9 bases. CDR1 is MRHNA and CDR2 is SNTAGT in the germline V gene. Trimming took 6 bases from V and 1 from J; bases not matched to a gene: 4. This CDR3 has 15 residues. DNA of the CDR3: TGTGCCAGCAGCCGACAGGGGGGGTCCTACAATGAGCAGTTCTTC. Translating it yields CASSRQGGSYNEQFF.

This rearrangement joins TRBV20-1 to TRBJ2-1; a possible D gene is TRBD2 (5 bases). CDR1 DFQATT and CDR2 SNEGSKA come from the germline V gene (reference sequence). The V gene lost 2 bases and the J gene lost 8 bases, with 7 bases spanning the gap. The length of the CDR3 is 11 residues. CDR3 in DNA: TGCAGTGCTAGAACTAGGGATGAGCAGTTCTTC. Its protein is CSARTRDEQFF.

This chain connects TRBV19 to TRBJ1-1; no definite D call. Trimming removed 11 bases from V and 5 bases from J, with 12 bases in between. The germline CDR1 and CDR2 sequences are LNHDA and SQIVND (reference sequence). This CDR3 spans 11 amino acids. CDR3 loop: CAARKGTEAFF. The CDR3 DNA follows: TGTGCCGCGAGGAAAGGTACTGAAGCTTTCTTT.

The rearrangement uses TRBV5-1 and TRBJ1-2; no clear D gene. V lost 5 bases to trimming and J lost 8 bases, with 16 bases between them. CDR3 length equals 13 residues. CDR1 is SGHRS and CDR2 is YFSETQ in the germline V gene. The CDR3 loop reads CASRFGGEGGYTF. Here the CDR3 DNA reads TGCGCCAGCAGGTTCGGTGGGGAAGGCGGCTACACCTTC.

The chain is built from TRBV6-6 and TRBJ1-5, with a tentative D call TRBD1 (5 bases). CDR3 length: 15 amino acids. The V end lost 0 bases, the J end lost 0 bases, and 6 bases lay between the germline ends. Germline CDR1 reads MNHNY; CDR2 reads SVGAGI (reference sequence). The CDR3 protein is CASSYSGGSNQPQHF. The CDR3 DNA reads TGTGCCAGCAGTTACTCGGGGGGTAGCAATCAGCCCCAGCATTTT.

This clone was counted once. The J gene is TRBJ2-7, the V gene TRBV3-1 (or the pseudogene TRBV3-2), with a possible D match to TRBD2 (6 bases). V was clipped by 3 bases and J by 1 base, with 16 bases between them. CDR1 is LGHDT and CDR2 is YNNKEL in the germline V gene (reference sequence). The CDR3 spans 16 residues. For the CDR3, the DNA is TGTGCCAGCAGCCAGTCCTCTGCGGGGCCGTCCTACGAGCAGTACTTC. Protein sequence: CASSQSSAGPSYEQYF.

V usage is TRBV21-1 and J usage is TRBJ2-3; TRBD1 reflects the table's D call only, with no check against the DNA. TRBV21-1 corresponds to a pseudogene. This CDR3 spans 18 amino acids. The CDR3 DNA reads TGTGCCAGCAGCATCGCTGCCTCCTCAGGGTCTAGCACAGATACGCAGTATTTT. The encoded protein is CASSIAASSGSSTDTQYF.

This chain's CDR3 is CASSATGDYGYTF. The CDR3 bases are TGTGCCAGCAGTGCGACAGGGGACTATGGCTACACCTTC. The gene calls are TRBV12-3 or TRBV12-4 and TRBJ1-2, with 8 bases that match TRBD1. V lost 5 bases, J lost 3 bases, and 2 bases stayed unmatched. The CDR3 is 13 residues long.

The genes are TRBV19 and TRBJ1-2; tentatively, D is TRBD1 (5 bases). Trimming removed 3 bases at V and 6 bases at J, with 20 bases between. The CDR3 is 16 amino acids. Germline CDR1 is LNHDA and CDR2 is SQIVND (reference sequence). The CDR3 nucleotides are TGTGCCAGTAGTATGGCAGGAGCAACCCCAGGGAATGGCTACACCTTC. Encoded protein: CASSMAGATPGNGYTF.

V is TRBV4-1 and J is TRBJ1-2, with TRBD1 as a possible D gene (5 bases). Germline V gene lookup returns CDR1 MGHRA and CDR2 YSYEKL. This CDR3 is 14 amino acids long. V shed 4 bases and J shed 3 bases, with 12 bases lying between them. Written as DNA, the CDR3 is TGCGCCAGCAGCCGACCGGACACTTACTATGGCTACACCTTC. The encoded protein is CASSRPDTYYGYTF.

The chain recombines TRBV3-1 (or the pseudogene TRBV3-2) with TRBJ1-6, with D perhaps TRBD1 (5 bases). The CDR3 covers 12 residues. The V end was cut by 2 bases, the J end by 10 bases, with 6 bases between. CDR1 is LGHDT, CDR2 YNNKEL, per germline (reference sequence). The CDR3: CASSQRDSPLHF. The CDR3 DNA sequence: TGTGCCAGCAGCCAACGGGACTCACCCCTCCACTTT.

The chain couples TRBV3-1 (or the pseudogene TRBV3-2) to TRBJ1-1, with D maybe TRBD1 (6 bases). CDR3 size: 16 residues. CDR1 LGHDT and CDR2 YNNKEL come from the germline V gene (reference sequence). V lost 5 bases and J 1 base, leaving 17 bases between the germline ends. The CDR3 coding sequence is TGTGCCAGCAGCGCCCTAGGGGGGGCCCCGAACACTGAAGCTTTCTTT. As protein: CASSALGGAPNTEAFF.